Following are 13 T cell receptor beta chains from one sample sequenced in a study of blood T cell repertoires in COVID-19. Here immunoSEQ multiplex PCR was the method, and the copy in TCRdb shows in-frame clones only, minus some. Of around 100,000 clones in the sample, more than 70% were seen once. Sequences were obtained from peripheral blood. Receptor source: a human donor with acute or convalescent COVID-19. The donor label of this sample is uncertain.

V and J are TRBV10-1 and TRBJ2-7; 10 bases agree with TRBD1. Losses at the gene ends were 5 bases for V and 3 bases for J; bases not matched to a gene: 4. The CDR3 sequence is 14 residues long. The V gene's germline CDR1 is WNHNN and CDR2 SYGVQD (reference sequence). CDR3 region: CASSSGTGVYEQYF. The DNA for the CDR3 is TGCGCCAGCAGTTCCGGGACAGGGGTCTACGAGCAGTACTTC.

The CDR3 coding sequence is TGCGCCAGCAGCGCCGGACAGGGGGAGACCCAGTACTTC. It yields the protein CASSAGQGETQYF. The gene calls are TRBV5-1 and TRBJ2-5, with 9 nucleotides matching TRBD1. This CDR3 spans 13 amino acids. With 4 bases clipped from V and 5 bases from J, the junction kept 3 bases outside the gene matches. CDR1 is SGHRS and CDR2 is YFSETQ in the germline V gene.

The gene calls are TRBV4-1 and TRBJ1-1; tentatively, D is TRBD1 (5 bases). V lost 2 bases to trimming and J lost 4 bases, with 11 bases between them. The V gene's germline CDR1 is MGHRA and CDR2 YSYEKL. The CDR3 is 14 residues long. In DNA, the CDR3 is TGCGCCAGCAGCCAACTGTCCAGGGCCACTGAAGCTTTCTTT. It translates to CASSQLSRATEAFF.

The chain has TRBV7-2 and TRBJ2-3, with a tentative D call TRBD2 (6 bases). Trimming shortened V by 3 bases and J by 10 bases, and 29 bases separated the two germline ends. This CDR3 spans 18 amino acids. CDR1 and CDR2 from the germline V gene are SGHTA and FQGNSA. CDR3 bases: TGTGCCAGCAGCTTGGGACTCCTATCAAGCCCACTCTCTGGGGCGCAGTATTTT. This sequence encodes CASSLGLLSSPLSGAQYF.

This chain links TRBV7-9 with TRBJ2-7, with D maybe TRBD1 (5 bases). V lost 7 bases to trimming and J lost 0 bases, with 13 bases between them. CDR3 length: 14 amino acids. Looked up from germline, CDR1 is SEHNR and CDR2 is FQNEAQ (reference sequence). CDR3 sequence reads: CASKMTASSYEQYF. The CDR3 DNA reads TGTGCCAGCAAAATGACAGCTAGCTCCTACGAGCAGTACTTC.

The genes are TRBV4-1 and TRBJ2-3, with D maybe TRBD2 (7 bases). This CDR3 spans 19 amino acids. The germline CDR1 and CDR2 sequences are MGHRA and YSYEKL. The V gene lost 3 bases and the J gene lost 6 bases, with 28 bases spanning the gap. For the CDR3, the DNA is TGCGCCAGCAGCCACCGACTAGCCGGGGGCCTGTCAGGCCCGGATACGCAGTATTTT. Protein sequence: CASSHRLAGGLSGPDTQYF.

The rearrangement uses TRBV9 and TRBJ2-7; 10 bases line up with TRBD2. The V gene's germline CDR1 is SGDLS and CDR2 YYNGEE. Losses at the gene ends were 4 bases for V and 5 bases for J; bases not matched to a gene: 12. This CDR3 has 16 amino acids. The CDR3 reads CASSPTSGAWGDEQYF. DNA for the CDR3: TGTGCCAGCAGCCCTACTAGCGGGGCTTGGGGGGACGAGCAGTACTTC.

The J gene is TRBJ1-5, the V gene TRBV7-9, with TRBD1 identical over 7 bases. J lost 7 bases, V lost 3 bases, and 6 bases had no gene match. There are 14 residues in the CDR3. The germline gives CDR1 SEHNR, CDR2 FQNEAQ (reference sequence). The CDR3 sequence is CASSFGSGGQPQHF. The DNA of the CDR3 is TGTGCCAGCAGCTTCGGGTCAGGGGGACAGCCCCAGCATTTT.

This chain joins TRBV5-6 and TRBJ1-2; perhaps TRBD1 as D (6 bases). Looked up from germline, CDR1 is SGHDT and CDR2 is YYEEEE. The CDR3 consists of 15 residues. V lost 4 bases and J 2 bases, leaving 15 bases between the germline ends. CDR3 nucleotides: TGTGCCAGCAGCCTCCTTGGGGGGGCCAACTATGGCTACACCTTC. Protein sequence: CASSLLGGANYGYTF.

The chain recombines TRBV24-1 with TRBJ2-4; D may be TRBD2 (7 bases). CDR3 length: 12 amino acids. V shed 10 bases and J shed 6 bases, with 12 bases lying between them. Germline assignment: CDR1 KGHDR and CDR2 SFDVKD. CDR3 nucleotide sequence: TGTGCCACTTCAGGGGAGGGAAACATTCAGTACTTC. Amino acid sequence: CATSGEGNIQYF.

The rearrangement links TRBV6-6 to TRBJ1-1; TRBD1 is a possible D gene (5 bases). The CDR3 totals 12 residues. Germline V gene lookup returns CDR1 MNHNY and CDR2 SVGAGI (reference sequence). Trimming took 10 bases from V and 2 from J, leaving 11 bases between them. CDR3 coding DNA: TGTGCCACCCGGGACTTTAACACTGAAGCTTTCTTT. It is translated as CATRDFNTEAFF.

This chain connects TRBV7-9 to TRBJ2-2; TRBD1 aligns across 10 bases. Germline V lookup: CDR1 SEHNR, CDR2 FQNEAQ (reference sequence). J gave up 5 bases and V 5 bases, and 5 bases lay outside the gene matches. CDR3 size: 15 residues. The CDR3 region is CASSLGQGETGELFF. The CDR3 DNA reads TGTGCCAGCAGCCTAGGACAGGGGGAGACCGGGGAGCTGTTTTTT.

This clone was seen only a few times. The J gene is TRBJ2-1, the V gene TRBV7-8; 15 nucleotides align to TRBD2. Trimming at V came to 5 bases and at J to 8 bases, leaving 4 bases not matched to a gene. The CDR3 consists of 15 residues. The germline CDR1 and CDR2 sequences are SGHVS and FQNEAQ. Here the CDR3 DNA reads TGTGCCAGCAGCCCGGGACTAGCGGGGGGCCATGAGCAGTTCTTC. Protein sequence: CASSPGLAGGHEQFF.